This T cell receptor beta chain is from a study of beta chain features in type 1 diabetes. Whole-study context: Roughly 98 million sorted cells were examined across all samples. Regarding the study as a whole: More deletions and fewer insertions at VDJ junctions were found in patients with type 1 diabetes. Naive, central memory and Treg TCRB repertoires appeared more alike in patients than in healthy donors. For Type 1 diabetes patients, all four CD4+ subsets carried TCRB CDR3s that were moderately but significantly shorter.

With regard to this clone: Its antigen is currently unknown.

The CDR3 length is 11 residues. The V gene lost 6 bases and the J gene lost 4 bases, with 10 bases spanning the gap. Germline values: CDR1 SQVTM, CDR2 ANQGSEA. The study reverse transcribed the entire isolated RNA, so it sequenced expressed TCRB transcripts. Libraries were prepared by immunoSEQ multiplex PCR; TCRdb keeps only in-frame clonotypes and omits some of them. Found here are roughly 150,000 clones, roughly 11% of them singletons; the top ten hold about 2%. The rearrangement uses TRBV29-1 and TRBJ2-7; D gene unclear. Material: central memory CD4+ T cells from blood. This TCR derives from a man aged 18 to 30 in good health. CDR3 sequence (DNA): TGCAGCGTGAGAACCGAGTACGAGCAGTACTTC. As protein: CSVRTEYEQYF.